What follows describes a single T cell receptor beta chain. Its antigen is still unknown. V shed 3 bases, J shed 1 base, and the junction held 2 bases outside the gene matches. The germline V gene has CDR1 SGHNT and CDR2 YYREEE (reference sequence). This CDR3 is 15 amino acids long. The repertoire was sequenced with immunoSEQ multiplex PCR; TCRdb's copy has only in-frame clones and lacks some. The sample has 90,000 to 110,000 clones; approximately 86% are singletons. The data derive from a study of cytomegalovirus exposure and HLA in healthy donors. Study in general: The approximately 120 validation repertoires, a later analysis reported, used the same platform as the 550 to 800 first-cohort repertoires. Broader study findings: Cytomegalovirus-associated TCR beta chains were listed, numbering more than 150.

This receptor was obtained from a woman younger than 30 in good health and CMV-seropositive. Sequenced: PBMCs. V and J are TRBV5-4 and TRBJ2-5, with 11 positions matching TRBD2. CDR3 bases: TGTGCCAGCAGCTCTCTAGCGGGGGGCCAAGAGACCCAGTACTTC. The encoded protein is CASSSLAGGQETQYF.